Described below is a single TCR beta chain sequence and its context. The target antigen is unknown. A sample-barcoded 5' primer and a J-beta primer mix were used in a second PCR of about 7 to 11 cycles. TCRdb redid the calling of the 5' RACE reads with MiXCR, one entry per CDR3 protein. The repertoire holds 900,000 to 950,000 distinct CDR3 sequences, with approximately 32% as singletons. Germline lookup yields CDR1 SEHNR and CDR2 FQNEAQ (reference sequence). J gave up 4 bases and V 3 bases, and 2 bases lay outside the gene matches. This CDR3 contains 13 residues. Isolation yielded PBMCs, at least 6.5 million per sample, in every case. These data belong to a study of blood T cells in healthy people across ages. General study findings and limits: Investigators treated diversity estimates from one million T cells as underestimates.

These data were also reused for a study on T cells of mothers and their children. Per that study: The second PCR used the M1S primer, and this primer added sample barcodes and 2-4 random nucleotides.

The genes are TRBV7-9 and TRBJ1-1, with 7 positions matching TRBD1. This sequence was found in a woman in her forties in good health. The specimen was blood. CDR3 DNA sequence: TGTGCCAGCAGCTTCGGGGACAGCACTGAAGCTTTCTTT. Its translation is CASSFGDSTEAFF.